Sequencing of this T cell receptor (beta chain) was carried out in a study of shared clonotypes between healthy human individuals. Findings and caveats of the study: Naive CD4 clonotypes overlapped across a handful of donors at approximately 5.3%.

V lost 3 bases, J lost 0 bases, and 5 bases stayed unmatched. The germline V gene has CDR1 SQVTM and CDR2 ANQGSEA. The CDR3 length is 16 residues. This clone was counted once. Its antigen is unknown. Original processing methods: Junction-only immunoSEQ data arrived without quality scores, meaning filtering differed. Produced via immunoSEQ multiplex PCR; TCRdb's table is partial and in-frame only. V, J and clone size reflect that table, while D and trimming were determined from the DNA. The table shows about 1,500,000 clones, with roughly 97% occurring only once. The sequence came from a man aged 30 to 39 in good health. The rearrangement joins TRBV29-1 to TRBJ2-2, with 9 bases fitting TRBD1. Source material: naive CD4+ T cells sorted from blood. Subset noted: CD45RA+ positively selected. The CDR3 DNA reads TGCAGCGTTGACCTGGGACAGGGAACGAACACCGGGGAGCTGTTTTTT. Protein sequence: CSVDLGQGTNTGELFF.